The source of this TCR beta chain is a study of memory CD4+ T cells and cytomegalovirus serostatus. Whole-study results and caveats: About 40% of the roughly 160 known CMV-associated TCRbeta sequences appeared in CD4+ memory. The CMV-associated TCR signature appears largely within the CD4+ memory repertoire.

V was cut by 3 bases and J by 4 bases, with 19 bases left in between. The CDR3 covers 17 residues. CDR1 LGHNA and CDR2 YNFKEQ come from the germline V gene. With regard to this clone: The antigen is not known.

Sequencing was performed with immunoSEQ multiplex PCR; in TCRdb, only in-frame clones are kept and a portion is missing. The sample includes 40,000 to 55,000 clones, roughly 78% of them seen just once. Single viable CD3+CD4+CD8-CD45RO+ cells were sorted as the memory CD4+ T cells. Sequenced input: memory CD4+ T cells from blood. V and J are TRBV4-2 and TRBJ1-3, with D possibly being TRBD1 (6 bases). This TCR came from an adult in good health and CMV-seronegative. The CDR3 here is CASSQLAAPGQGNTIYF. As DNA, the CDR3 is TGTGCCAGCAGCCAGCTGGCAGCTCCGGGACAAGGAAACACCATATATTTT.